Below, 14 T cell receptor beta chains from the same sample are listed, as sequenced in a study of naive and memory T cell subsets. Antigen specificity for these receptors is unknown. Regarding the study as a whole: Especially in CD8 cells, naive repertoires contained a few larger clonotypes, possibly CD45RA-re-expressing memory cells.

The beta constant-region primer was an equimolar mix of two oligonucleotides covering TRBC1 and TRBC2. The ligated cDNA underwent four PCR rounds using SP2 and nested alpha and beta constant-region primers. TCRdb re-analysed the UMI-ligation and nested PCR reads in MiXCR, keeping a single row per CDR3 protein. The sample shows about 160,000 distinct CDR3 sequences, roughly 20% of them seen only once. Specimen: naive CD4+ T cells from blood. The receptors were gathered from a human donor in good health.

This sequence joins TRBV12-5 and TRBJ2-3, with TRBD1 matching over 8 bases. The V segment lost 1 base and the J segment 7 bases; nucleotides outside the gene matches: 7. Looked up from germline, CDR1 is LGHNT and CDR2 is FRNRAP. The CDR3 consists of 15 residues. The CDR3 nucleotides are TGTGCTAGTGGTTTGGATCGGACAGGGTCGAATACGCAGTATTTT. It codes for CASGLDRTGSNTQYF.

V and J are TRBV4-1 and TRBJ2-1; TRBD2 aligns across 7 bases. CDR1 and CDR2 from the germline V gene are MGHRA and YSYEKL. V trimming: 2 bases; J trimming: 0 bases; junction bases outside the gene matches: 4. This CDR3 comprises 16 residues. The CDR3 sequence: CASSQWRGSSYNEQFF. The DNA for the CDR3 is TGCGCCAGCAGCCAATGGCGGGGGAGCTCCTACAATGAGCAGTTCTTC.

This rearrangement joins TRBV20-1 to TRBJ2-7, with TRBD1 matching 7 bases. CDR3 length: 15 residues. V lost 0 bases to trimming and J lost 2 bases; unmatched junction nucleotides: 7. CDR1 is DFQATT and CDR2 is SNEGSKA in the germline V gene (reference sequence). CDR3 sequence reads: CSARDLSRGTYEQYF. CDR3 nucleotide sequence: TGCAGTGCTAGAGATCTTAGCAGGGGGACCTACGAGCAGTACTTC.

This clonotype was counted between two and nine times. V gene TRBV6-5 combines with J gene TRBJ2-3; no reliable D call. V lost 6 bases and J lost 6, with 16 bases in between. The CDR3 extends over 14 amino acids. Germline V gene lookup returns CDR1 MNHEY and CDR2 SVGAGI. CDR3 coding DNA: TGTGCCAGCAGCCCAGTCAGCATTCGGGATACGCAGTATTTT. It encodes CASSPVSIRDTQYF.

This chain links TRBV11-1 with TRBJ2-5; a possible D gene is TRBD2 (6 bases). Germline V gives CDR1 SGHAT, CDR2 FQDESV (reference sequence). Trimming took 5 bases from V and 2 from J, leaving 24 bases between them. This CDR3 spans 18 amino acids. CDR3 sequence (DNA): TGTGCCAGCAGCGGATTCATGACGGGACTCCTGAAACAAGAGACCCAGTACTTC. It specifies CASSGFMTGLLKQETQYF.

This clonotype was counted between two and nine times. The chain recombines TRBV20-1 with TRBJ2-1, with TRBD2 matching 8 bases. The germline CDR1 and CDR2 sequences are DFQATT and SNEGSKA (reference sequence). CDR3 length equals 14 residues. V shed 5 bases and J 0 bases; nucleotides not matched to a gene: 3. Here the CDR3 reads CSAPGGGSYNEQFF. In nucleotides, the CDR3 is TGCAGTGCTCCCGGGGGGGGCTCCTACAATGAGCAGTTCTTC.

V gene TRBV21-1 combines with J gene TRBJ2-4; the table's TRBD1 call for D was not verified on the DNA. TRBV21-1 is reported as a pseudogene. The CDR3 spans 19 residues. DNA of the CDR3: TGTGCCAGCAGATATTCCGGGACAGGGGTGTCCATAGCCAAAAACATTCAGTACTTC. As protein: CASRYSGTGVSIAKNIQYF.

The chain is built from TRBV19 and TRBJ2-7; perhaps D is TRBD1 or TRBD2 (6 bases each). The CDR3 has 15 amino acids. Per the germline V gene, CDR1 is LNHDA and CDR2 is SQIVND (reference sequence). The V end lost 6 bases, the J end lost 4 bases, and 19 bases lay between the germline ends. In DNA form, the CDR3 reads TGTGCCAGTAGACTTAGCGGAAGAGGGGGTTACGAGCAGTACTTC. Residues: CASRLSGRGGYEQYF.

This clonotype was counted a few times. The V gene is TRBV4-3, the J gene TRBJ2-1, with TRBD1 matching over 8 bases. CDR3 length: 19 amino acids. The J segment lost 10 bases and the V segment lost 4 bases, leaving 24 bases of the junction unmatched. Germline loops: CDR1 LGHNA, CDR2 YSLEER. CDR3 nucleotide sequence: TGCGCCAGCAGCCGAAATCTATTGGGGCAGGGGGCTTTTTCAGCGGAGCAGTTCTTC. Translated: CASSRNLLGQGAFSAEQFF.

The genes are TRBV20-1 and TRBJ2-7, with D possibly being TRBD2 (6 bases). This CDR3 comprises 12 residues. Trimming removed 6 bases from V and 2 bases from J, with 11 bases in between. Per germline, CDR1 DFQATT and CDR2 SNEGSKA (reference sequence). Here the CDR3 DNA reads TGCAGTGCGTTAGGGAGGACCTACGAGCAGTACTTC. It translates to CSALGRTYEQYF.

This clonotype occurred a few times. The CDR3 sequence is CASSSGGTAKNIQYF. The CDR3 DNA reads TGTGCCAGCAGTTCTGGGGGCACTGCCAAAAACATTCAGTACTTC. The chain carries TRBV28 and TRBJ2-4, with D tentatively TRBD1 (6 bases). This CDR3 comprises 15 residues. V was shortened by 4 bases and J by 1 base, with 11 bases between the two germline ends. The germline CDR1 and CDR2 sequences are MDHEN and SYDVKM.

This clonotype was counted many times. DNA of the CDR3: TGCAGTGCTAGAGATTGGGCTAGCCCCTCTGGGGCCAACGTCCTGACTTTC. It is translated as CSARDWASPSGANVLTF. The chain joins TRBV20-1 to TRBJ2-6; tentatively, D is TRBD2 (5 bases). The germline V gene has CDR1 DFQATT and CDR2 SNEGSKA (reference sequence). V lost 0 bases and J 0 bases, leaving 12 bases between the germline ends. The CDR3 is 17 residues long.

In its sample, this clonotype was seen a few times. V is TRBV7-3 and J is TRBJ2-1; D is possibly TRBD2 (6 bases). Germline values: CDR1 SGHTA, CDR2 FQGTGA. V was clipped by 5 bases and J by 3 bases, with 14 bases between them. This CDR3 region has 15 residues. The CDR3 region is CASSHISSDYNEQFF. CDR3 bases: TGTGCCAGCAGCCACATATCTAGCGACTACAATGAGCAGTTCTTC.

The chain is built from TRBV29-1 and TRBJ2-7; D possibly corresponds to TRBD1 (6 bases). V dropped 4 bases and J dropped 7 bases, with 20 bases sitting between them. From germline, CDR1 is SQVTM and CDR2 ANQGSEA. CDR3 length: 14 residues. CDR3: CSVGGHVTLAEQYF. The CDR3 bases are TGCAGCGTTGGGGGGCATGTGACTCTAGCAGAGCAGTACTTC.